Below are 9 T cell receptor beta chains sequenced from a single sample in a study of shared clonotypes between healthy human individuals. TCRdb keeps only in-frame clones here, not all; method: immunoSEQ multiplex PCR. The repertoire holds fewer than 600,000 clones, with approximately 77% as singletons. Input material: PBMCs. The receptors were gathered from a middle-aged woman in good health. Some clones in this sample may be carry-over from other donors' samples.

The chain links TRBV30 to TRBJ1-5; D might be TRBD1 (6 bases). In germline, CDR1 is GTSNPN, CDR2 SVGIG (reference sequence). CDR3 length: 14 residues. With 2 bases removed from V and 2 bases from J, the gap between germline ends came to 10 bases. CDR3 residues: CAWSPEGGNQPQHF. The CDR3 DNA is TGTGCCTGGAGTCCCGAGGGGGGCAATCAGCCCCAGCATTTT.

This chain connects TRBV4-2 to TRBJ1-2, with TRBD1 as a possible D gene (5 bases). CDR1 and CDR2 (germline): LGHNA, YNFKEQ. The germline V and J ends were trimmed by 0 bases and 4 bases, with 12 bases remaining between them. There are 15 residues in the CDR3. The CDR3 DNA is TGTGCCAGCAGCCAAGAGGTCAGGGTTGCCTATGGCTACACCTTC. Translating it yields CASSQEVRVAYGYTF.

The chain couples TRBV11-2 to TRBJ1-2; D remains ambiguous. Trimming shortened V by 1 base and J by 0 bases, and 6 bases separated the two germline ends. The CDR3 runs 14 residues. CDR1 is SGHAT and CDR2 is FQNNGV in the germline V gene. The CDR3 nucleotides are TGTGCCAGCAGCTTAGCAGCCTCTAACTATGGCTACACCTTC. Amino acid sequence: CASSLAASNYGYTF. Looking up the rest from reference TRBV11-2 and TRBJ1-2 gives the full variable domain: EAGVAQSPRYKIIEKRQSVAFWCNPISGHATLYWYQQILGQGPKLLIQFQNNGVVDDSQLPKDRFSAERLKGVDSTLKIQPAKLEDSAVYLCASSLAASNYGYTFGSGTRLTVV.

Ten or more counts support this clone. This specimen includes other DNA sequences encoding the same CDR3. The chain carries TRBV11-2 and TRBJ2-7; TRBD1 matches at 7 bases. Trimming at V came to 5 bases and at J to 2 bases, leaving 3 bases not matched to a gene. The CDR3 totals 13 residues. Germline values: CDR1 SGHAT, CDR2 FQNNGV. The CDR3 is CASSVGQPYEQYF. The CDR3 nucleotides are TGTGCCAGCAGCGTGGGACAGCCCTACGAGCAGTACTTC.

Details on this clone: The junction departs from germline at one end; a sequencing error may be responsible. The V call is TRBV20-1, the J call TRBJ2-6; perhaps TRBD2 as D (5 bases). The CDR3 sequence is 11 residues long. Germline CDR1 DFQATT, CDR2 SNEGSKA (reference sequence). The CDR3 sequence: CSAFGDNVLTF. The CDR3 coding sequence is TGCAGTGCTTTCGGGGACAACGTCCTGACTTTC.

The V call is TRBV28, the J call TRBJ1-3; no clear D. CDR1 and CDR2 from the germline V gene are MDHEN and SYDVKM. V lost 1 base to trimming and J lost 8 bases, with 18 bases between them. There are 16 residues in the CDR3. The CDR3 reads CASSLFGFGVFDTIYF. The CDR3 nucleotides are TGTGCCAGCAGTTTATTCGGATTTGGGGTTTTTGACACCATATATTTT. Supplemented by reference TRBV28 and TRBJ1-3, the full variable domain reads DVKVTQSSRYLVKRTGEKVFLECVQDMDHENMFWYRQDPGLGLRLIYFSYDVKMKEKGDIPEGYSVSREKKERFSLILESASTNQTSMYLCASSLFGFGVFDTIYFGEGSWLTVV.

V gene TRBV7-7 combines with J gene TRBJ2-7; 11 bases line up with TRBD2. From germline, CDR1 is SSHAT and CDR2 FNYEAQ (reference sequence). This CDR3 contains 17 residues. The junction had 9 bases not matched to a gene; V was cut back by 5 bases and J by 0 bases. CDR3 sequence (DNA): TGTGCCAGCAGCCCCGGGACTAGCGGTTTGAGCTCCTACGAGCAGTACTTC. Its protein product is CASSPGTSGLSSYEQYF.

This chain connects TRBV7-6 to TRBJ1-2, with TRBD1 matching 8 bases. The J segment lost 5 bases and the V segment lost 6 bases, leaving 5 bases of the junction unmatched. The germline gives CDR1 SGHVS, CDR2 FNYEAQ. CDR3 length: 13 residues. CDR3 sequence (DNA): TGTGCCAGCAGTGACAGGGGAGAGTATGGCTACACCTTC. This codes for CASSDRGEYGYTF.

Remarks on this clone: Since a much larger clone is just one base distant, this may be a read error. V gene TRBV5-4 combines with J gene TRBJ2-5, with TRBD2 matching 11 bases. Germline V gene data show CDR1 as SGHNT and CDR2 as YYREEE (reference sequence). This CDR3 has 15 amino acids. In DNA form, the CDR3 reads TGTGCCAGCAGCTATAGCGGGAGGGACCAAGAGACCCAGCACTTC. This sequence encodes CASSYSGRDQETQHF.